A selection of T cell receptor beta chains follows, all from one sample in a study of cytomegalovirus exposure and HLA in healthy donors. The data were produced by immunoSEQ multiplex PCR, yet TCRdb's version contains in-frame clones alone and is incomplete. Its listing shows some 150,000 clones. Sequencing was carried out using PBMCs. The receptors originated from a woman aged 18 to 35 in good health and CMV-seronegative. Each CDR3 is given with its conserved first and last residue. The order of the fields is V gene, J gene, D gene, CDR3 DNA, CDR3 protein. The D gene is left open where the match is weak.

>TRBV28|TRBJ2-6|.
TGTGCCAGTTATAACTCTGGGGCCAACGTCCTGACTTTC
CASYNSGANVLTF
>TRBV18|TRBJ1-1|.
TGTGCCAGCTCAACCCAGGTAAACACTGAAGCTTTCTTT
CASSTQVNTEAFF
>TRBV4-1|TRBJ2-5|.
TGCGCCAGCAGCCAAGATAGAGGGAGTCCGGAGACCCAGTACTTC
CASSQDRGSPETQYF
>TRBV6-1|TRBJ2-7|.
TGTGCCAGCAGTGAATCCGGCTCCTACGAGCAGTACTTC
CASSESGSYEQYF
>TRBV4-3|TRBJ1-6|.
TGCGCCAGCAGCCGAAAGACAAAGGATGATTCACCCCTCCACTTT
CASSRKTKDDSPLHF
>TRBV19|TRBJ1-2|.
TGTGCCAGTAGTATAGTTGGCAGGGTGAGCTATGGCTACACCTTC
CASSIVGRVSYGYTF
>TRBV7-3|TRBJ1-1|.
TGTGCCAGCAGCTTAGGTTCGGGTAACACTGAAGCTTTCTTT
CASSLGSGNTEAFF
>TRBV7-9|TRBJ1-1|TRBD1
TGTGCCAGCAGCTCCGGTGCCGTTAAACAGGGGGCAAGAGCTTTCTTT
CASSSGAVKQGARAFF
>TRBV25-1|TRBJ1-4|TRBD1
TGTGCCAGCAGTGAGGCTTCCGGGACAGGGTGGGAAAAACTGTTTTTT
CASSEASGTGWEKLFF
>TRBV7-7|TRBJ2-7|.
TGTGCCAGCAGCTCCCTAGGTTCCTACGAGCAGTACTTC
CASSSLGSYEQYF
>TRBV9|TRBJ1-2|TRBD1
TGTGCCAGCAGCGTAGCAGGGGGCCGTCCCTATGGCTACACCTTC
CASSVAGGRPYGYTF
>TRBV19|TRBJ2-1|.
TGTGCCAGTAGCGCAGGATACAATGAGCAGTTCTTC
CASSAGYNEQFF
>TRBV25-1|TRBJ2-6|.
TGTGCCAGCAGTCAACCCGGACTCTCTGGGGCCAACGTCCTGACTTTC
CASSQPGLSGANVLTF
>TRBV6-6|TRBJ2-7|TRBD2
TGTGCCAGCAGTTACTCAGCGGGGGGGAACTCCTACGAGCAGTACTTC
CASSYSAGGNSYEQYF
>TRBV27|TRBJ2-1|TRBD2
TGTGCCAGCCGGACTAGCGAATCCATCTACAATGAGCAGTTCTTC
CASRTSESIYNEQFF
>TRBV7-9|TRBJ2-7|TRBD1
TGTGCCAGCAGCTCACGACAGGGGGCCTCCTACGAGCAGTACTTC
CASSSRQGASYEQYF